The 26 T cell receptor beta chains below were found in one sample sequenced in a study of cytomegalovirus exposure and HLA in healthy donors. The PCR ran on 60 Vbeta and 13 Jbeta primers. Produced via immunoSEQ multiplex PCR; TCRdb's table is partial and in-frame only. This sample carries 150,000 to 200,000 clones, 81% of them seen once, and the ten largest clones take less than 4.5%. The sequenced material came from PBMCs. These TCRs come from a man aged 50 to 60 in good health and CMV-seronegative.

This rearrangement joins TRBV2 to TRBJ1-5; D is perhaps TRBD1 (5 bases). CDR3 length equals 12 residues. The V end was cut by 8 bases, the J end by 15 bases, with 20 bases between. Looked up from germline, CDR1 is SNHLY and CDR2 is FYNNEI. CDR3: CASGWEGPPPHF. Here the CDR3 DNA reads TGTGCCAGCGGATGGGAGGGACCGCCGCCGCATTTT.

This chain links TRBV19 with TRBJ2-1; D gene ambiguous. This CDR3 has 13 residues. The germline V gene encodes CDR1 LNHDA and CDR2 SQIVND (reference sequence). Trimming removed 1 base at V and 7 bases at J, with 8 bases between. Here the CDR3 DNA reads TGTGCCAGTAGTATAGGGGCTGGGAATGAGCAGTTCTTC. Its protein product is CASSIGAGNEQFF.

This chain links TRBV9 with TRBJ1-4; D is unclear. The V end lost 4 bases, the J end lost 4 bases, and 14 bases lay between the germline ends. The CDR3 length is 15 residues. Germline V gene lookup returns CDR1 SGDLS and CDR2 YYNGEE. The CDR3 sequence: CASSPGGGRNEKLFF. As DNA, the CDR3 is TGTGCCAGCAGCCCCGGCGGAGGCCGTAATGAAAAACTGTTTTTT.

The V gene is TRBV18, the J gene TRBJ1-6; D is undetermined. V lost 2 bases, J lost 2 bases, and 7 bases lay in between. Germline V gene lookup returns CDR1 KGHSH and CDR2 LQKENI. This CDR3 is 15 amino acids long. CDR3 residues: CASSPGQPYNSPLHF. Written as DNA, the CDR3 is TGTGCCAGCTCACCAGGGCAGCCCTATAATTCACCCCTCCACTTT.

CDR3 sequence reads: CASSPFRGGYEQYF. The CDR3 region has the DNA TGTGCCAGCAGTCCCTTTCGAGGGGGCTACGAGCAGTACTTC. V gene TRBV27 combines with J gene TRBJ2-7; the D gene is possibly TRBD1 (6 bases). CDR1 and CDR2 from the germline V gene are MNHEY and SMNVEV (reference sequence). The CDR3 is 14 amino acids. V was cut by 5 bases and J by 3 bases, with 14 bases left in between.

CDR3 sequence: CASSLAGVSNQPQHF. DNA for the CDR3: TGTGCCAGCAGCTTAGCAGGGGTGAGCAATCAGCCCCAGCATTTT. This chain uses TRBV7-9 with TRBJ1-5, with a possible D match to TRBD1 (5 bases). Germline CDR1 reads SEHNR; CDR2 reads FQNEAQ (reference sequence). The V end was cut by 0 bases, the J end by 1 base, with 7 bases between. The CDR3 consists of 15 residues.

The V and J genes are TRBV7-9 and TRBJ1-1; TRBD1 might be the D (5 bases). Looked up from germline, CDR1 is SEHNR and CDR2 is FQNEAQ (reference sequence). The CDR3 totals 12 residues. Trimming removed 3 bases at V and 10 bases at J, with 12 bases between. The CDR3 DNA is TGTGCCAGCAGCTTCCCCGGGGGGTTAGCTTTCTTT. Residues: CASSFPGGLAFF.

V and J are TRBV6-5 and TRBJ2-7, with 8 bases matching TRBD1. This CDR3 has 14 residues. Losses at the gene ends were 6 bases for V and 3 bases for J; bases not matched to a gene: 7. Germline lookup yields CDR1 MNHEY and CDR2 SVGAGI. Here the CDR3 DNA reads TGTGCCAGCAGAGCAGGACAGGGCCACTACGAGCAGTACTTC. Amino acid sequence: CASRAGQGHYEQYF.

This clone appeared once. The CDR3 DNA reads TGCGCCAGCAGCTTGGCCTGGGACGGGGGGCACAATGAGCAGTTCTTC. Translated: CASSLAWDGGHNEQFF. This chain uses TRBV5-1 with TRBJ2-1; D is perhaps TRBD2 (7 bases). Germline lookup yields CDR1 SGHRS and CDR2 YFSETQ. V gave up 0 bases and J gave up 5 bases, with 15 bases separating them. The CDR3 totals 16 residues.

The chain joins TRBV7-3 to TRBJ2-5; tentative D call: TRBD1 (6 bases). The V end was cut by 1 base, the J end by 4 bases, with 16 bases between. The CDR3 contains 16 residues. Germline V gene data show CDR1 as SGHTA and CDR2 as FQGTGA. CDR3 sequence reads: CASSLRGRARGETQYF. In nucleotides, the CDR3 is TGTGCCAGCAGCTTAAGGGGGCGAGCTAGGGGAGAGACCCAGTACTTC. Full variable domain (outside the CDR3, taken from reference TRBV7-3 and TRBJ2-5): GAGVSQTPSNKVTEKGKYVELRCDPISGHTALYWYRQSLGQGPEFLIYFQGTGAADDSGLPNDRFFAVRPEGSVSTLKIQRTERGDSAVYLCASSLRGRARGETQYFGPGTRLLVL.

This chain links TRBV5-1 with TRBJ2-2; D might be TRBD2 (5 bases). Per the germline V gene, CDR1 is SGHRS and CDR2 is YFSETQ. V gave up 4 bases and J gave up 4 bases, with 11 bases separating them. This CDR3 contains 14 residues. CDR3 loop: CASSPGEGTGELFF. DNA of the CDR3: TGCGCCAGCAGCCCGGGCGAGGGCACCGGGGAGCTGTTTTTT.

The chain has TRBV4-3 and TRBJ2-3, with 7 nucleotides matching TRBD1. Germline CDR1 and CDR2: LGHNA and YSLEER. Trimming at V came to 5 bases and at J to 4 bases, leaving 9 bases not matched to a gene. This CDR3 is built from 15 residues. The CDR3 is CASSFRDSIADTQYF. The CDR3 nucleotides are TGCGCCAGCAGCTTCCGGGACAGCATTGCAGATACGCAGTATTTT.

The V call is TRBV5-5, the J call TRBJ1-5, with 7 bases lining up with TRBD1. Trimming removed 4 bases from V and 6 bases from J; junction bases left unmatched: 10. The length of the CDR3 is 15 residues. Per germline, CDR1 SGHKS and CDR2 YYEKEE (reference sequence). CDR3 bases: TGTGCCAGCAGCCCTGCGGGGACAGTCCTTCAGCCCCAGCATTTT. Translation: CASSPAGTVLQPQHF. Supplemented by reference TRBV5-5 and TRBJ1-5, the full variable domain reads DAGVTQSPTHLIKTRGQQVTLRCSPISGHKSVSWYQQVLGQGPQFIFQYYEKEERGRGNFPDRFSARQFPNYSSELNVNALLLGDSALYLCASSPAGTVLQPQHFGDGTRLSIL.

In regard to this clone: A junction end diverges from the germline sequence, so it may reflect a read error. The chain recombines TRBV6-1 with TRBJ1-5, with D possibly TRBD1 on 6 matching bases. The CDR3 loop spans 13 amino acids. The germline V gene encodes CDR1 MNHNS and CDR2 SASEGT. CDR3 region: CATSGQYNQPQHF. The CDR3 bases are TGTGCCACCAGTGGACAGTACAATCAGCCCCAGCATTTT.

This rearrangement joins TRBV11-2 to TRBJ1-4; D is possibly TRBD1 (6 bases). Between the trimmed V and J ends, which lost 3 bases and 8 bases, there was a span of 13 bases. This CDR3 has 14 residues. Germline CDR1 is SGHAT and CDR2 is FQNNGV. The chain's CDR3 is CASSLGAGWEKLFF. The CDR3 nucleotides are TGTGCCAGCAGCTTGGGGGCAGGATGGGAAAAACTGTTTTTT.

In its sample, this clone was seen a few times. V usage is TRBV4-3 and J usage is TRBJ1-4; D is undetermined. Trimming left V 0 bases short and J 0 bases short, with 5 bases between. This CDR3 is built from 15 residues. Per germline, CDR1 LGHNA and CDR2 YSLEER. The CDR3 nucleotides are TGCGCCAGCAGCCAAGATTCCGCAACTAATGAAAAACTGTTTTTT. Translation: CASSQDSATNEKLFF.

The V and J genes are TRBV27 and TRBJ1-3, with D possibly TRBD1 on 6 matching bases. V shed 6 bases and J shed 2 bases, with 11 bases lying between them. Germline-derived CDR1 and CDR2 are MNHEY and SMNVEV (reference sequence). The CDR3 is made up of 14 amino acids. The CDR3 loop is CASSERGTGNTIYF. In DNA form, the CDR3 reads TGTGCCAGCAGCGAGAGGGGGACTGGAAACACCATATATTTT.

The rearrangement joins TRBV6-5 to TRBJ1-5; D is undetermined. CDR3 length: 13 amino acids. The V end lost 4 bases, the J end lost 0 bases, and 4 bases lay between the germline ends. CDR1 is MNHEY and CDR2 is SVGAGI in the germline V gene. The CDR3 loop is CASSSYSNQPQHF. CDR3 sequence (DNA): TGTGCCAGCAGTTCGTATAGCAATCAGCCCCAGCATTTT.

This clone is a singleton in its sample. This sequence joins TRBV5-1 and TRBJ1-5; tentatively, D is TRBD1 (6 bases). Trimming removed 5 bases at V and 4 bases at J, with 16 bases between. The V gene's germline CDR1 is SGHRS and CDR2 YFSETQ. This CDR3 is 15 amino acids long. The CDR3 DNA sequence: TGCGCCAGCAGATCAGGGGAGAGTAATAATCAGCCCCAGCATTTT. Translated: CASRSGESNNQPQHF.

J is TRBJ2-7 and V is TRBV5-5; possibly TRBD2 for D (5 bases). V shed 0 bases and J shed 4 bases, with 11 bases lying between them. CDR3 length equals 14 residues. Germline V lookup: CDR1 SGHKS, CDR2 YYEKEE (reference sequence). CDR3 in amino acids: CASSLAGDYYEQYF. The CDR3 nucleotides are TGTGCCAGCAGCTTGGCCGGCGACTATTACGAGCAGTACTTC.

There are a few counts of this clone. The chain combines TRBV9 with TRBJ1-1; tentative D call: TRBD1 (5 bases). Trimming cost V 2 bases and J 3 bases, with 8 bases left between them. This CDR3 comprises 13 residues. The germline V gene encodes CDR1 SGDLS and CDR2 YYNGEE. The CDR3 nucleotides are TGTGCCAGCAGCGTGACAGTTTACACTGAAGCTTTCTTT. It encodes CASSVTVYTEAFF.

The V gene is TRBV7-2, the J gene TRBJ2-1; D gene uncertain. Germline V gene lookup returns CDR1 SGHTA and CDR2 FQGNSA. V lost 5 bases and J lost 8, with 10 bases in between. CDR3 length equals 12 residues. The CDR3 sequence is CASSPPSYEQFF. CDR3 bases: TGTGCCAGCAGCCCCCCGTCCTATGAGCAGTTCTTC.

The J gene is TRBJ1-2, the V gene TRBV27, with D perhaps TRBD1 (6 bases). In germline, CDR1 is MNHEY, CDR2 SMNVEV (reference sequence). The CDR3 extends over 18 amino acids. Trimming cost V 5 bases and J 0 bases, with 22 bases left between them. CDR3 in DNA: TGTGCCAGCAGTCCCGACAGGTCTCCGGTATCGGCTAACTATGGCTACACCTTC. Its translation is CASSPDRSPVSANYGYTF.

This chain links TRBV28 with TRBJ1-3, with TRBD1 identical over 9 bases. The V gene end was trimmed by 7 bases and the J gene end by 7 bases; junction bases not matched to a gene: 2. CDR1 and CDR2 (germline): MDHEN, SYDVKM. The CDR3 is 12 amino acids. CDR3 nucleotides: TGTGCCAGCACAACAGGGGGCAACACCATATATTTT. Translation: CASTTGGNTIYF.

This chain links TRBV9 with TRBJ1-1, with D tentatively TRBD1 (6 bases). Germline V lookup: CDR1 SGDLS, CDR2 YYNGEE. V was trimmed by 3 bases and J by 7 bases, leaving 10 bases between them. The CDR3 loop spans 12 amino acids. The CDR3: CASSARGGEAFF. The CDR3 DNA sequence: TGTGCCAGCAGCGCGAGGGGGGGTGAAGCTTTCTTT.

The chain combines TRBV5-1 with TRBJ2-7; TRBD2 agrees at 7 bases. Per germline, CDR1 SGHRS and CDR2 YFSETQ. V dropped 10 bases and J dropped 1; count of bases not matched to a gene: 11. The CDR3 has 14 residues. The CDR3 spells CASSGRGGSYEQYF. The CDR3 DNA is TGCGCCTCCTCGGGGCGGGGAGGGTCCTACGAGCAGTACTTC.